Listed below are T cell receptor beta chains from one sample, sequenced in a study of shared clonotypes between healthy human individuals. Clones were read by immunoSEQ multiplex PCR, and TCRdb kept only the in-frame ones, dropping some. The table includes about 1.1 million clones, around three quarters detected once. The sequencing sample was made of memory CD4+ T cells from PBMCs. These receptors all come from a man younger than 30 in good health. Some clones in this sample may be carry-over from other donors' samples. The CDR3 runs from the conserved cysteine through the conserved F or W. Fields, in order: clone size, D gene, V gene, J gene, CDR3 DNA, CDR3 protein. The D gene is left open where the match is weak. Clone size is shown for a subset of rows, as once, few, many or a class of expanded clone.

-,-,TRBV5-5,TRBJ2-3,TGTGCCAGCAGCTCATTGACAGGCTCCCCCACAGATACGCAGTATTTT,CASSSLTGSPTDTQYF
many,TRBD2,TRBV7-2,TRBJ2-1,TGTGCCAGCAGCTTAGTAGCGGGAGGGCTACGTGAGCAGTTCTTC,CASSLVAGGLREQFF
-,-,TRBV27,TRBJ1-5,TGTGCCAGCAGTTTAATCGGGAATCAAGGCAATCAGCCCCAGCATTTT,CASSLIGNQGNQPQHF
-,TRBD2,TRBV6-6,TRBJ2-7,TGTGCCAGCAGTTCCGGGACTAGCGGGAGAGGGGACGAGCAGTACTTC,CASSSGTSGRGDEQYF
-,-,TRBV28,TRBJ1-2,TGTGCCAGCAGGGTACAGGGATATGGCTACACCTTC,CASRVQGYGYTF
-,-,TRBV12-5,TRBJ2-1,TGTGCTAGTGGTTTGGGGGGAGGCAATGAGCAGTTCTTC,CASGLGGGNEQFF
-,TRBD1,TRBV28,TRBJ1-2,TGTGCCAGCAGTCTTATGACAGGGTTCTATGGCTACACCTTC,CASSLMTGFYGYTF
-,TRBD2,TRBV28,TRBJ2-1,TGTGCCAGCAGTTCAGGACTAGCGGGAGGGAACAATGAGCAGTTCTTC,CASSSGLAGGNNEQFF
-,TRBD2,TRBV11-2,TRBJ2-1,TGTGCCAGCAGCCGAGGGGCTAGCGGGAGAGTTAGTGAGCAGTTCTTC,CASSRGASGRVSEQFF
-,-,TRBV28,TRBJ1-2,TGTGCCAGCAGTTTTTCGGGGGACGGCTACACCTTC,CASSFSGDGYTF
-,-,TRBV2,TRBJ2-5,TGTGCCAGCAGTGGACGGACAGCCGGAGAGACCCAGTACTTC,CASSGRTAGETQYF
-,TRBD1,TRBV6-1,TRBJ2-7,TGTGCCAGCAGTGACCGACAGGGGATCACCAACGAGCAGTACTTC,CASSDRQGITNEQYF
-,TRBD2,TRBV5-4,TRBJ2-2,TGTGCCAGCAGCTTGGGACTAGCGTACACCGGGGAGCTGTTTTTT,CASSLGLAYTGELFF
-,-,TRBV7-6,TRBJ1-5,TGTGCCAGCAGCCCCGGGCTAGGAGAACAGCCCCAGCATTTT,CASSPGLGEQPQHF
-,TRBD2,TRBV7-2,TRBJ2-7,TGTGCCAGCAGCTTAGTGACTAGCGGCACCTACGAGCAGTACTTC,CASSLVTSGTYEQYF
-,-,TRBV5-4,TRBJ1-2,TGTGCCAGCAGCTTGGCGGGGGGAGGGAAAAACTATGGCTACACCTTC,CASSLAGGGKNYGYTF
-,-,TRBV18,TRBJ2-5,TGTGCCAGCTCTTCTAACGGGGACGATGAGACCCAGTACTTC,CASSSNGDDETQYF
-,-,TRBV19,TRBJ1-2,TGTGCCAGTAAGGTACAGGGTATTGAGGGTGGCTACACCTTC,CASKVQGIEGGYTF
few,TRBD1,TRBV7-2,TRBJ2-1,TGTGCCAGCAGCCCACAGGGGCAGAGCTCCTACAATGAGCAGTTCTTC,CASSPQGQSSYNEQFF
-,TRBD1,TRBV28,TRBJ1-2,TGTGCCAGCAGACGGACAGGGGGCAACGGGGGCGATGGCTACACCTTC,CASRRTGGNGGDGYTF
once,TRBD1,TRBV4-1,TRBJ2-7,TGCGCCAGCAGCCTCGCCGGGACAGGGGTGGGCGAGCAGTACTTC,CASSLAGTGVGEQYF
-,-,TRBV25-1,TRBJ1-6,TGTGCCAGCAGTGAATATGGCAGGGGCCCCCCCCTCCACTTT,CASSEYGRGPPLHF
-,TRBD2,TRBV19,TRBJ2-1,TGTGCCAGTAGTGGACTAGCGGGAGGACTAAGCTCCTACAATGAGCAGTTCTTC,CASSGLAGGLSSYNEQFF
-,TRBD2,TRBV7-2,TRBJ2-7,TGTGCCAGCAGCTTAGGACTAGCTAACTACGAGCAGTACTTC,CASSLGLANYEQYF
-,-,TRBV6-1,TRBJ1-2,TGTGCCAGCAGTGAGGCCGTCAGAAACTATGGCTACACCTTC,CASSEAVRNYGYTF
-,TRBD1,TRBV29-1,TRBJ1-2,TGCAGCGCCGGACAGGGGATGGACTATGGCTACACCTTC,CSAGQGMDYGYTF
-,-,TRBV7-2,TRBJ1-5,TGTGCCAGCAGCTTAGACAGGTCTCGCAATCAGCCCCAGCATTTT,CASSLDRSRNQPQHF
-,-,TRBV21-1,TRBJ1-4,TGTGCCAGCAGCAAAGAGGAGTTAAATGAAAAACTGTTTTTT,CASSKEELNEKLFF
-,-,TRBV7-6,TRBJ2-2,TGTGCCAGCAGAGACAAGGGCAGGTGGTCGGGGACCGGGGAGCTGTTTTTT,CASRDKGRWSGTGELFF
few,-,TRBV6-5,TRBJ2-4,TGTGCCAGCAGTTACGGGGGGGCCGGGGAAAACATTCAGTACTTC,CASSYGGAGENIQYF
-,TRBD2,TRBV2,TRBJ2-5,TGTGCCAGCAGTGAAGAGTGGGAGGGGAGTGAGACCCAGTACTTC,CASSEEWEGSETQYF
-,-,TRBV6-6,TRBJ1-1,TGTGCCAGCAGTACCCTCTCGGGGGCAGCTTTCTTT,CASSTLSGAAFF
-,-,TRBV7-6,TRBJ2-7,TGTGCCAGCAGCTCATACAGGAGACGGGGTAGCTACGAGCAGTACTTC,CASSSYRRRGSYEQYF